The rows below give T cell receptor beta chains drawn from one sample of a study of blood T cells in healthy people across ages. MiXCR, applied by TCRdb to the 5' RACE reads, yields one record per CDR3 protein. The table records around 820,000 distinct CDR3 sequences, roughly 25% of them present only once. This same sample was also taken into another study, of T cells of mothers and their children.

Sequenced material: blood. The receptors stem from a boy aged 10-17 years in good health. Both conserved end residues are part of each CDR3. The order of the fields is V gene, CDR3 protein.

>TRBV5-1
CASSLDGDSYNEQFF
>TRBV3-1
CASSQNRGETQYF
>TRBV20-1
CSASAGLYEQYF
>TRBV4-1
CASSQESIETQYF
>TRBV7-8
CASSLILSGRNEQFF
>TRBV20-1
CSARDGNQPQHF
>TRBV28
CAGSSELNYEQYF
>TRBV20-1
CSARAGTHGYTF
>TRBV20-1
CSASWDRGSYEQYF
>TRBV6-2/TRBV6-3
CASSYSPTSTYEQYF
>TRBV4-3
CASSSTATNQKLFF
>TRBV11-1
CASSSYRDRVHEQYF
>TRBV28
CASSPRPQETQYF
>TRBV21-1
CASYHRPRDRWGSTRSTQYF
>TRBV5-1
CASSSQPGSGYGYTF
>TRBV20-1
CSAGDSPNQPQHF
>TRBV7-6
CASSLGGNEKLFF
>TRBV12-3/TRBV12-4
CASSTGTGGRETQYF
>TRBV19
CASTSGVRGPFF
>TRBV7-2
CASSLTGDSGNTIYF
>TRBV7-9
CASSPQLQVGGADTQYF
>TRBV7-3
CASSPTGTTDEQYF
>TRBV27
CASSFQGVATGELFF
>TRBV11-2
CASSSAAHQQETQYF
>TRBV5-1
CASSWGNPGAEEAFF
>TRBV28
CASRVGTGAFYEQYF
>TRBV6-6
CASSYPGQDYGYTF
>TRBV14
CASSQDLGHLTDTQYF
>TRBV12-3/TRBV12-4
CASAGTLKETQYF
>TRBV14
CASSQRINTEAFF
>TRBV28
CASSRQGATRGRETQYF
>TRBV29-1
CSGRDSGHTGELFF
>TRBV18
CASSPISAGDYEQYF
>TRBV12-3/TRBV12-4
CASGTSLGWETQYF
>TRBV10-3
CAISRTDQETQYF
>TRBV7-9
CASSQDRGAFF
>TRBV3-1
CASSQLQTSGGNEQFF
>TRBV11-1
CASSFDGDEGYEQFF
>TRBV29-1
CSVEEDSSYEQYF
>TRBV20-1
CSAFGQGEYEQYF
>TRBV5-1
CASSDRSNSPLHF
>TRBV5-1
CASSLRGDTNQPQHF
>TRBV6-2/TRBV6-3
CASSYSTSGMSGGHNEQFF
>TRBV20-1
CSARALAGHTDTQYF
>TRBV4-3
CASSSGRAPQETQYF